This T cell receptor beta chain is drawn from a study of low-dose radiotherapy and immunotherapy resistance in tumors (dated by TCRdb to the early 2020s). For the wider study: Patients in Cohort 1 were given 0.5 Gy per fraction every 2 weeks, and the prescribed total PTV dose was 6.5 Gy. For Cohort 2, the dose was 1 Gy per fraction given every two weeks, adding up to 13 Gy in total across 26 weeks. Patients were given nivolumab as a 240 mg flat dose every two weeks and ipilimumab at 1 mg/kg every six weeks, with both drugs delivered intravenously. Intravenous cyclophosphamide at 200 mg/m2 was administered every two weeks, one day ahead of each radiation and immunotherapy administration. Aspirin 300 mg was taken orally once daily by patients for four cycles, starting on cycle 1 day 1. No randomization into treatment groups was done for the people taking part in the trial. The translational analysis covered eight patients: three from the first dose cohort and the first five from the second dose cohort.

Data came from an Illumina HiSeq 2500. Superscript III and a set of TRAV- and TRBV-specific primers were used to synthesize first-strand cDNA, so that both TCRalpha and TCRbeta chains were covered. TCRs were amplified with Phusion for 20 to 25 PCR cycles, with a constant-region primer paired with the adapter attached to the V primers. Amplification of the isolated mRNA was done with the MessageAmp II aRNA Amplification Kit, which involved an approximately 15-hour in vitro transcription at 37 degrees C. mRNA for TCR sequencing was isolated with the Dynabeads mRNA DIRECT Purification Kit. Indexed Illumina adapters were added in a second approximately 27-cycle Phusion PCR, and the resulting products were purified with AMPure XP beads. The paper's processing steps were these. Custom Perl scripts were used to pool TCR sequences that encoded the same protein, to remove out-of-frame sequences, and to calculate the abundance of each clonotype. The analysis excluded TCR sequences that were supported by just one read. Repertoire metrics included Shannon entropy, Gini index, clonality, richness, and frequency of TCRs shared between repertoires. TCRdb reworked the public reads: Q25 trimming with fastp, MiXCR clone assembly, productive beta chains retained. A single entry per CDR3 protein holds the most common genes and DNA from its merged rows. The V and J calls were determined by TCRdb, not by the authors. Recorded for this sample are 64,000 or so distinct CDR3 sequences; around 27% of them occurred a single time. The top ten clonotypes cover 5.5% to 8.5% of the sample.

The meaning of the sample's time point label: before trial treatment. Donors were enrolled in RACIN, a single-arm phase I dose-escalation trial combining nivolumab, ipilimumab, aspirin, low-dose cyclophosphamide and low-dose radiotherapy. Patients were eligible if they had advanced solid tumors that were TIL-negative. There are 17 amino acids in the CDR3, from cysteine to phenylalanine inclusive. Only the CDR3 part of the read is kept: 51 bases, read in frame from the first base. V trim: 5 bases; J trim: 5 bases; unmatched bases: 12. Taken from the germline V gene, the CDR1 and CDR2 loops are SGHTA and FQGNSA. This clonotype was recorded many times. Its antigen has not been determined. No quality values exist for individual bases; no much larger clone is one base distant.

This sequence originates from a male donor with rectosigmoid adenocarcinoma. This material consisted of PBMCs, taken before treatment. The V and J genes are TRBV7-2 and TRBJ2-5; a stretch of 12 junction bases matches TRBD2. The sequenced DNA: TGTGCCAGCAGCACATCACTAGCGGGGGGATCCAGGGAGACCCAGTACTTC. This sequence encodes CASSTSLAGGSRETQYF. The CDR3, completed at both ends by the reference TRBV7-2 and TRBJ2-5 genes, gives the full variable domain GAGVSQSPSNKVTEKGKDVELRCDPISGHTALYWYRQSLGQGLEFLIYFQGNSAPDKSGLPSDRFSAERTGGSVSTLTIQRTQQEDSAVYLCASSTSLAGGSRETQYFGPGTRLLVL.